The T cell receptor beta chain under discussion was sequenced for a study of PD-1 blockade in classical Hodgkin lymphoma. Study observations and caveats: According to reports, newly diagnosed patients had lower baseline TCR diversity than healthy donors, and relapsed/refractory patients had lower baseline TCR diversity still. Before treatment, complete responders showed about the same diversity as newly diagnosed patients. Nothing has yet pinned down what causes the repertoire differences, possibly disease activity or prior therapy.

After autologous stem cell transplantation all patients relapsed, and prior brentuximab vedotin exposure differed between cohorts. The best responses consisted of complete response, partial response or progressive disease. Profiled with immunoSEQ multiplex PCR; TCRdb holds only in-frame clones, not every one. The profile shows 13,000 or so clones, roughly 82% of them singletons. Concerning this clone itself: Its antigen is unknown.

The sequence derives from a human donor with classical Hodgkin lymphoma. The source was peripheral blood mononuclear cells (PBMCs), collected at baseline.

The CDR3 region is CASSAGSVSYTF. The CDR3 DNA reads as TGTGCCAGTAGCGCGGGATCCGTGAGCTACACCTTC. This chain connects TRBV19 to TRBJ1-2; no firm D call. The CDR3 consists of 12 residues. The ends were cut back, 6 bases at V and 9 bases at J, with 14 bases in the middle. The germline gives CDR1 LNHDA, CDR2 SQIVND (reference sequence).